This T cell receptor (beta chain) appears in the sequencing data of a study of cytomegalovirus exposure and HLA in healthy donors. As regards this clone: Its antigen remains unidentified.

This CDR3 region has 16 residues. Germline CDR1 is KGHSH and CDR2 is LQKENI. Trimming at V came to 3 bases and at J to 4 bases, leaving 9 bases not matched to a gene. Study-wide findings and caveats: A likely sequencing artifact accounted for one observed cluster of highly shared sequence variants. Analysis performed later showed TCR beta chains linked to HLA being more clonally expanded than equally common others. Later on, an analysis tied over 15,000 TCR beta sequences to HLA alleles at 0.05 false discovery rate.

Both 60 Vbeta primers and 13 Jbeta primers went into the PCR. Generated by immunoSEQ multiplex PCR, the TCRdb table keeps only in-frame clones and is missing some. The repertoire has about 150,000 clones, 60% to 80% of them found once; the top ten carry nearly 4%. The receptor comes from a male donor in good health and CMV-seronegative. The sequencing sample was made of PBMCs. The genes are TRBV18 and TRBJ1-3; 7 positions agree with TRBD1. CDR3 loop: CASSPPTGMGGNTIYF. For the CDR3, the DNA is TGTGCCAGCTCACCGCCGACAGGGATGGGGGGAAACACCATATATTTT.